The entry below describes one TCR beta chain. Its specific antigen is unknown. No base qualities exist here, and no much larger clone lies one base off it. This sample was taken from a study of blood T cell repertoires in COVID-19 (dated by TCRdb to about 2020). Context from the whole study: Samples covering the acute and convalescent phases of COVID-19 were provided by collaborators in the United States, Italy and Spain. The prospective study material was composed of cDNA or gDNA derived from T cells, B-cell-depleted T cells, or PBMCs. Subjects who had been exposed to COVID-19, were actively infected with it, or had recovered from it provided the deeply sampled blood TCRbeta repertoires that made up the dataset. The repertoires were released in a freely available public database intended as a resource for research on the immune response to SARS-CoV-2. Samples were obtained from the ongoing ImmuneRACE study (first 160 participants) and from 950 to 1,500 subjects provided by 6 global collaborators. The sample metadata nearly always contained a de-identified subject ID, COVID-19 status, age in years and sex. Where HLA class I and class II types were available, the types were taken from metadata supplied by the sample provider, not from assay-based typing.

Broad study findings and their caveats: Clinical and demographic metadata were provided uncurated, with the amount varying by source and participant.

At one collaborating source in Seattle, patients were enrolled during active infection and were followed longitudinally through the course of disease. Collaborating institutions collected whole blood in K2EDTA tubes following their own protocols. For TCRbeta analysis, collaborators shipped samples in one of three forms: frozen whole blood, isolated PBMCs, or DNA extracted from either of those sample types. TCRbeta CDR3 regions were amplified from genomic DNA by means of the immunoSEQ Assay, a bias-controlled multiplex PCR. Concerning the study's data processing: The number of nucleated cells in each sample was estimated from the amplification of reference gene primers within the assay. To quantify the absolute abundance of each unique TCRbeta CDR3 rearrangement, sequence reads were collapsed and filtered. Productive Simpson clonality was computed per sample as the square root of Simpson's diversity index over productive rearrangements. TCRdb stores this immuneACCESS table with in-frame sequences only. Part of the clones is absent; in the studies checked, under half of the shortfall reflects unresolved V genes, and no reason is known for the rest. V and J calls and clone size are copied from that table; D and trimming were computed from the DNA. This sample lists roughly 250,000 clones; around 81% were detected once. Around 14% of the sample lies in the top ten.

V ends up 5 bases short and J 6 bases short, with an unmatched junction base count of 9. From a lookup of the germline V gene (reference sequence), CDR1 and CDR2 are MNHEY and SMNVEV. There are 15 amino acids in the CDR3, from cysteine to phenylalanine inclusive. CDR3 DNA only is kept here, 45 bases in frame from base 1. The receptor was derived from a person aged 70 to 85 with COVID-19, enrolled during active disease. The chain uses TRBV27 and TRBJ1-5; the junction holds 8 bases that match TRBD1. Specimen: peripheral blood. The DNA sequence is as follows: TGTGCCAGCAGTCCGATGGGACAGGCGGGTCAGCCCCAGCATTTT. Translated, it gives CASSPMGQAGQPQHF.